The sample holds many counts of the clone carrying this T cell receptor (beta chain). Its antigen is unknown. The CDR3 spans 15 residues. Germline assignment: CDR1 SGHNT and CDR2 YENEEA. V was clipped by 1 base and J by 6 bases; unmatched bases: 6. Arm-PCR of CDR3 regions with iRepertoire HTBI primers generated TCR beta libraries. Per the original methods: Identified segments across samples numbered 55 to 70 TRBV and roughly 15 TRBJ. TCRdb analysed the multiplex PCR reads with MiXCR anew, one entry per CDR3 protein. TCRdb, not the authors, supplied the V and J calls. The sample records 400,000 to 500,000 distinct CDR3 sequences, 16% being singletons. This sample is part of a study of regulatory T cells in long-lasting Graves disease. Points from the study as a whole: Compared with new cases, persistent Graves' patients showed reduced TCR diversity.

Time point defined: newly diagnosed GD, antithyroid drugs for less than 3 months. From PBMCs, RNA was extracted and then used to make the TCR library. These sequences were also reported in another study, on T cells in Graves' hyperthyroidism and ophthalmopathy.

Sequencing used peripheral blood mononuclear cells (PBMCs), obtained at new diagnosis, from a patient treated with antithyroid drugs. The TCR was taken from a woman between 25 and 40 years old with Graves disease. The gene calls are TRBV11-3 and TRBJ2-1; TRBD2 matches 7 bases. As DNA, the CDR3 is TGTGCCAGCAGCTTAGTCGCGGGAGCCCCCAATGAGCAGTTCTTC. Translated: CASSLVAGAPNEQFF.